Listed below are T cell receptor beta chains from one sample, sequenced in a study of shared clonotypes between healthy human individuals. Assay: immunoSEQ multiplex PCR; the TCRdb copy retains only in-frame clones and omits some. Of just over 2,000,000 clones in the sample, 90% to 95% were seen once. The sequencing input was naive CD4+ T cells sorted from blood. Receptors were obtained from a man between 18 and 35 years old in good health. Both conserved end residues are part of each CDR3. Each record gives: CDR3 DNA, CDR3 protein, clone size, J gene, D gene, CDR3 length, V gene. The D gene is left open where the match is weak. Rows give clone size only sometimes, using once, few, many, or a class for an expanded clone.

DNA: TGTGCCAGTAGACCGGGACAGGGGGTTTTGAGGACTGAAGCTTTCTTT; CDR3: CASRPGQGVLRTEAFF; size: .; J: TRBJ1-1; D: TRBD1; length: 16; V: TRBV19
DNA: TGTGCCAGCAGCGTAGCGAGGGAAACAGATACGCAGTATTTT; CDR3: CASSVARETDTQYF; size: .; J: TRBJ2-3; D: .; length: 14; V: TRBV9
DNA: TGTGCCAGCAGCTCAATAGGGGCCTACAATGAGCAGTTCTTC; CDR3: CASSSIGAYNEQFF; size: once; J: TRBJ2-1; D: .; length: 14; V: TRBV7-6
DNA: TGTGCCAGCAGTCTATCTTCCGGGACAGACTATGGCTACACCTTC; CDR3: CASSLSSGTDYGYTF; size: .; J: TRBJ1-2; D: TRBD1; length: 15; V: TRBV6-1
DNA: TGTGCCAGCAGTTTACTAGCGGGAGGATCCAAAGAGACCCAGTACTTC; CDR3: CASSLLAGGSKETQYF; size: .; J: TRBJ2-5; D: TRBD2; length: 16; V: TRBV25-1
DNA: TGTGCCAGCAAGCTAGGGACCGACTCCTACAATGAGCAGTTCTTC; CDR3: CASKLGTDSYNEQFF; size: .; J: TRBJ2-1; D: .; length: 15; V: TRBV28
DNA: TGTGCCAGCAGACCGACGACAGTCTCTGGAAACACCATATATTTT; CDR3: CASRPTTVSGNTIYF; size: .; J: TRBJ1-3; D: .; length: 15; V: TRBV2
DNA: TGTGCCAGCAGCGTAACGGCGGGGGCCCCCTACAATGAGCAGTTCTTC; CDR3: CASSVTAGAPYNEQFF; size: .; J: TRBJ2-1; D: .; length: 16; V: TRBV9
DNA: TGCGCCAGCAGCTACAATAGGGACAATGAGCAGTTCTTC; CDR3: CASSYNRDNEQFF; size: few; J: TRBJ2-1; D: .; length: 13; V: TRBV4-3
DNA: TGTGCCAGCAGCAATATACAGAACACTGAAGCTTTCTTT; CDR3: CASSNIQNTEAFF; size: .; J: TRBJ1-1; D: .; length: 13; V: TRBV9
DNA: TGTGCCAGCAGTTTCAGTAGCAATCAGCCCCAGCATTTT; CDR3: CASSFSSNQPQHF; size: .; J: TRBJ1-5; D: .; length: 13; V: TRBV6-5
DNA: TGTGCCAGCAGCTTGGACGCCAGTCCGCAGGGGCCCCAGCATTTT; CDR3: CASSLDASPQGPQHF; size: few; J: TRBJ1-5; D: .; length: 15; V: TRBV5-4
DNA: TGCGCCAGCAGTGGGGATCCCAATGAAAAACTGTTTTTT; CDR3: CASSGDPNEKLFF; size: .; J: TRBJ1-4; D: .; length: 13; V: TRBV5-1
DNA: TGTGCCAGCTCACCACCGCAGGGCTGGGGCAATGAGCAGTTCTTC; CDR3: CASSPPQGWGNEQFF; size: .; J: TRBJ2-1; D: .; length: 15; V: TRBV18
DNA: TGTGCCAGCAACGCAGGGGGCGGGAACACTGAAGCTTTCTTT; CDR3: CASNAGGGNTEAFF; size: .; J: TRBJ1-1; D: TRBD1; length: 14; V: TRBV28
DNA: TGTGCCACCAGCAGAGATCTAGGAAAACTGTTTTTT; CDR3: CATSRDLGKLFF; size: .; J: TRBJ1-4; D: .; length: 12; V: TRBV15
DNA: TGTGCCAGCAGCTTAGCCCTTAGCGGGAGAATGGGAGATACGCAGTATTTT; CDR3: CASSLALSGRMGDTQYF; size: .; J: TRBJ2-3; D: TRBD2; length: 17; V: TRBV7-2
DNA: TGTGCCAGCAGCTTCAGGGCGGGAGGAAGGGAGACCCAGTACTTC; CDR3: CASSFRAGGRETQYF; size: .; J: TRBJ2-5; D: TRBD2; length: 15; V: TRBV5-6
DNA: TGTGCCAGCAGTAATAGTGATAGGCAGCCCCAGCATTTT; CDR3: CASSNSDRQPQHF; size: .; J: TRBJ1-5; D: .; length: 13; V: TRBV6-1
DNA: TGTGCCAGCAGTGAAAGGGAGAACTATGGCTACACCTTC; CDR3: CASSERENYGYTF; size: few; J: TRBJ1-2; D: .; length: 13; V: TRBV2
DNA: TGTGCTAGTGGCACGGGACAGATCTACGAGCAGTACTTC; CDR3: CASGTGQIYEQYF; size: .; J: TRBJ2-7; D: TRBD1; length: 13; V: TRBV12-5
DNA: TGCAGCGCCCGGACAGATCCTAACACTGAAGCTTTCTTT; CDR3: CSARTDPNTEAFF; size: .; J: TRBJ1-1; D: .; length: 13; V: TRBV29-1
DNA: TGTGCCAGCAGCTTAGGGGGCTGGTTGAACACCGGGGAGCTGTTTTTT; CDR3: CASSLGGWLNTGELFF; size: once; J: TRBJ2-2; D: .; length: 16; V: TRBV11-3
DNA: TGTGCCAGCAGGACCCCAATAGGGGAAGGTGTCTACGAGCAGTACTTC; CDR3: CASRTPIGEGVYEQYF; size: .; J: TRBJ2-7; D: .; length: 16; V: TRBV6-6
DNA: TGTGCCAGCAGCCGACCGGGACTAGGTCCCTACGAGCAGTACTTC; CDR3: CASSRPGLGPYEQYF; size: .; J: TRBJ2-7; D: TRBD2; length: 15; V: TRBV13
DNA: TGTGCCAGCAGCTTGGAGGGCAGCGGGAGGGCCTACGAGCAGTACTTC; CDR3: CASSLEGSGRAYEQYF; size: .; J: TRBJ2-7; D: TRBD2; length: 16; V: TRBV5-4
DNA: TGTGCCTGGGGGCAGGGTGCTTCGGATACGCAGTATTTT; CDR3: CAWGQGASDTQYF; size: once; J: TRBJ2-3; D: .; length: 13; V: TRBV30
DNA: TGTGCCAGCAGTTACGTCAGAGAGACAGATACGCAGTATTTT; CDR3: CASSYVRETDTQYF; size: .; J: TRBJ2-3; D: .; length: 14; V: TRBV6-6
DNA: TGTGCCAGCAGCTTACACAGCTCCTACGAGCAGTACTTC; CDR3: CASSLHSSYEQYF; size: .; J: TRBJ2-7; D: .; length: 13; V: TRBV7-9
DNA: TGTGCCAGCAGCGAGGGCAGTCGTACCGGGGAGCTGTTTTTT; CDR3: CASSEGSRTGELFF; size: .; J: TRBJ2-2; D: .; length: 14; V: TRBV9
DNA: TGTGCCTGGAGTGCTAGGGCCTACGAGCAGTACTTC; CDR3: CAWSARAYEQYF; size: once; J: TRBJ2-7; D: .; length: 12; V: TRBV30
DNA: TGCGCCAGCAGCTTAGGACAGTGGGGCCCCGAGCCCCAGCATTTT; CDR3: CASSLGQWGPEPQHF; size: few; J: TRBJ1-5; D: .; length: 15; V: TRBV4-1
DNA: TGTGCCAGCATTTGGCAGGGATCCTACGAGCAGTACTTC; CDR3: CASIWQGSYEQYF; size: .; J: TRBJ2-7; D: .; length: 13; V: TRBV6-1
DNA: TGTGCCTGGGGGACAGCAAATTCACCCCTCCACTTT; CDR3: CAWGTANSPLHF; size: .; J: TRBJ1-6; D: TRBD1; length: 12; V: TRBV30
DNA: TGTGCCAGCAGCTTAGCGCCTACAGATACGCAGTATTTT; CDR3: CASSLAPTDTQYF; size: .; J: TRBJ2-3; D: .; length: 13; V: TRBV7-2
DNA: TGCAGCGTTGACGAGAGGAGCTCTGGAAACACCATATATTTT; CDR3: CSVDERSSGNTIYF; size: .; J: TRBJ1-3; D: .; length: 14; V: TRBV29-1
DNA: TGTGCCAGCAGGCCTGCCCCACATCGGAGCTCCTACGAGCAGTACTTC; CDR3: CASRPAPHRSSYEQYF; size: .; J: TRBJ2-7; D: .; length: 16; V: TRBV27
DNA: TGTGCCAGCCGGGGCAGGAACAATTCACCCCTCCACTTT; CDR3: CASRGRNNSPLHF; size: once; J: TRBJ1-6; D: .; length: 13; V: TRBV2
DNA: TGCGCCAGCAGCTTGGGAGGACCCCAAGGAGCCTACGAGCAGTACTTC; CDR3: CASSLGGPQGAYEQYF; size: once; J: TRBJ2-7; D: .; length: 16; V: TRBV5-1
DNA: TGTGCCAGCAGCCAAGTGTCAGGGGGCACCGGGGAGCTGTTTTTT; CDR3: CASSQVSGGTGELFF; size: .; J: TRBJ2-2; D: TRBD1; length: 15; V: TRBV14
DNA: TGTGCCAGCAGCGAGGGACCGAACACTGAAGCTTTCTTT; CDR3: CASSEGPNTEAFF; size: .; J: TRBJ1-1; D: .; length: 13; V: TRBV9
DNA: TGCGCCAGCAGCCCCGGCAGGGCAAATAATTCACCCCTCCACTTT; CDR3: CASSPGRANNSPLHF; size: .; J: TRBJ1-6; D: .; length: 15; V: TRBV5-1
DNA: TGTGCCAGTAGTATGTCGCTTACAGGTGGCAATCAGCCCCAGCATTTT; CDR3: CASSMSLTGGNQPQHF; size: .; J: TRBJ1-5; D: .; length: 16; V: TRBV19
DNA: TGTGCCAGCAGCTGGAAACTCTCGGGCTTCAACGAGCAGTACTTC; CDR3: CASSWKLSGFNEQYF; size: .; J: TRBJ2-7; D: .; length: 15; V: TRBV5-4
DNA: TGTGCCAGCAGCTTAGGCAGGGGCTCCTACAATGAGCAGTTCTTC; CDR3: CASSLGRGSYNEQFF; size: once; J: TRBJ2-1; D: .; length: 15; V: TRBV7-3
DNA: TGTGCCAGCAGGCAGAGGGAGCACCAGCTCCATACGCAGTATTTT; CDR3: CASRQREHQLHTQYF; size: .; J: TRBJ2-3; D: .; length: 15; V: TRBV6-5
DNA: TGCGCCAGCAGCCAAGCCCTGACAGCCAGCACAGATACGCAGTATTTT; CDR3: CASSQALTASTDTQYF; size: .; J: TRBJ2-3; D: .; length: 16; V: TRBV4-1
DNA: TGTGCCACCTCACTTGGGGGAGTAGCCTACGAGCAGTACTTC; CDR3: CATSLGGVAYEQYF; size: .; J: TRBJ2-7; D: .; length: 14; V: TRBV6-5
DNA: TGTGCCAGTAGTGAAGTTAGCAATCAGCCCCAGCATTTT; CDR3: CASSEVSNQPQHF; size: .; J: TRBJ1-5; D: .; length: 13; V: TRBV19
DNA: TGTGCCTGTCTACAGGGAACAGTTTTAAGGACTGAAGCTTTCTTT; CDR3: CACLQGTVLRTEAFF; size: once; J: TRBJ1-1; D: .; length: 15; V: TRBV30
DNA: TGTGCCAGCAGTTACTCGCGTGGCGGGCGGAATTCACCCCTCCACTTT; CDR3: CASSYSRGGRNSPLHF; size: .; J: TRBJ1-6; D: .; length: 16; V: TRBV6-5
DNA: TGTGCCAGCAGCTTGTCAGGTACCTACGAGCAGTACTTC; CDR3: CASSLSGTYEQYF; size: .; J: TRBJ2-7; D: .; length: 13; V: TRBV7-9
DNA: TGTGCCAGCACTAGGGGGCAGGGACGGCTGGGCTTC; CDR3: CASTRGQGRLGF; size: .; J: TRBJ2-7; D: TRBD1; length: 12; V: TRBV28
DNA: TGTGCCAGCAGTGAAGGGACAGGGCCTGGCTACACCTTC; CDR3: CASSEGTGPGYTF; size: .; J: TRBJ1-2; D: TRBD1; length: 13; V: TRBV2
DNA: TGTGCCAGCAGCCCGGTAGCGGGGCCAGGAGATACGCAGTATTTT; CDR3: CASSPVAGPGDTQYF; size: .; J: TRBJ2-3; D: TRBD2; length: 15; V: TRBV11-1